The next 10 T cell receptor beta chains were all read from a single sample in a study of blood T cell repertoires in COVID-19. Here immunoSEQ multiplex PCR was the method, and the copy in TCRdb shows in-frame clones only, minus some. The sample records around 160,000 clones, about 84% being singletons. The sequencing sample was made of peripheral blood. These receptors were obtained from a man aged 55 to 69 with active or convalescent COVID-19.

V gene TRBV6-5 combines with J gene TRBJ1-4; the D is unclear. V was pared by 4 bases and J by 6 bases, with 15 bases between. The CDR3 covers 15 residues. The germline V gene has CDR1 MNHEY and CDR2 SVGAGI. The CDR3 DNA sequence: TGTGCCAGCAGTTTACGGACTCCGATGGATGAAAAACTGTTTTTT. Translating it yields CASSLRTPMDEKLFF.

V usage is TRBV7-2 and J usage is TRBJ2-7; perhaps TRBD1 as D (6 bases). Trimming removed 5 bases at V and 4 bases at J, with 9 bases between. This CDR3 spans 12 amino acids. Germline lookup yields CDR1 SGHTA and CDR2 FQGNSA. The CDR3 sequence is CASSTDSYEQYF. The CDR3, as DNA: TGTGCCAGCAGCACGGACAGTTACGAGCAGTACTTC.

This chain joins TRBV7-9 and TRBJ1-1; 7 positions agree with TRBD1. This CDR3 is 15 amino acids long. Germline trimming cut 4 bases from V and 1 base from J; bases unmatched to any gene: 6. Germline CDR1 reads SEHNR; CDR2 reads FQNEAQ (reference sequence). The CDR3, as DNA: TGTGCCAGCAGCTCATACAGGGGTTCGAACACTGAAGCTTTCTTT. Its protein product is CASSSYRGSNTEAFF.

The rearrangement links TRBV6-2 or TRBV6-3 to TRBJ1-5; D remains ambiguous. V was shortened by 9 bases and J by 1 base, with 16 bases between the two germline ends. The CDR3 extends over 15 amino acids. From germline, CDR1 is MNHEY and CDR2 SVGEGT. CDR3 protein: CASSSGVRSNQPQHF. The CDR3 DNA is TGTGCCAGTAGTAGCGGGGTTAGGAGCAATCAGCCCCAGCATTTT.

The CDR3 DNA sequence: TGCGCCAGCAGTGAGTCGATCGGGTTCTCCTATAATTCACCCCTCCACTTT. Protein sequence: CASSESIGFSYNSPLHF. The chain is built from TRBV10-2 and TRBJ1-6; no firm D call. The CDR3 has 17 residues. Trimming removed 0 bases at V and 0 bases at J, with 9 bases between. Germline V gene data show CDR1 as WSHSY and CDR2 as SAAADI.

The V call is TRBV29-1, the J call TRBJ2-7; 13 bases are shared with TRBD2. CDR3 length: 13 amino acids. Germline CDR1 is SQVTM and CDR2 is ANQGSEA. Trimming at V came to 7 bases and at J to 2 bases, leaving 2 bases not matched to a gene. The CDR3 DNA reads as TGCAGCGCCGGGACTAGCGGGGCCTACGAGCAGTACTTC. Translation: CSAGTSGAYEQYF.

The V call is TRBV10-3, the J call TRBJ1-1, with D maybe TRBD1 (6 bases). This CDR3 contains 13 residues. Germline lookup yields CDR1 ENHRY and CDR2 SYGVKD. V lost 6 bases and J 4 bases, leaving 12 bases between the germline ends. In nucleotides, the CDR3 is TGTGCCATCAGCGATAAAGGGGGCACTGAAGCTTTCTTT. It codes for CAISDKGGTEAFF.

This clone was seen only a few times. The chain recombines TRBV5-1 with TRBJ2-2, with D perhaps TRBD2 (6 bases). This CDR3 has 13 amino acids. The germline gives CDR1 SGHRS, CDR2 YFSETQ. V dropped 4 bases and J dropped 7 bases, with 11 bases sitting between them. DNA of the CDR3: TGCGCCAGCAGCCCCTGGGGGGTCGGGGAGCTGTTTTTT. Amino acid sequence: CASSPWGVGELFF. The entire variable domain, with the rest obtained from reference TRBV5-1 and TRBJ2-2, is as follows: KAGVTQTPRYLIKTRGQQVTLSCSPISGHRSVSWYQQTPGQGLQFLFEYFSETQRNKGNFPGRFSGRQFSNSRSEMNVSTLELGDSALYLCASSPWGVGELFFGEGSRLTVL.

The V and J genes are TRBV7-8 and TRBJ2-3; 11 bases are shared with TRBD2. The CDR3 runs to 18 residues. Germline lookup yields CDR1 SGHVS and CDR2 FQNEAQ. With V trimmed by 0 bases and J by 2 bases, 7 bases remained unmatched. CDR3 region: CASSLALVAGGFTDTQYF. The CDR3 coding sequence is TGTGCCAGCAGCTTAGCGTTGGTAGCGGGAGGGTTCACAGATACGCAGTATTTT.

This clone was counted a few times. The chain recombines TRBV7-2 with TRBJ2-7; D is perhaps TRBD1 (6 bases). CDR3 size: 12 residues. Trimming shortened V by 5 bases and J by 3 bases, and 8 bases separated the two germline ends. Germline loops: CDR1 SGHTA, CDR2 FQGNSA. The CDR3: CASSRDNYEQYF. The CDR3 DNA reads TGTGCCAGCAGCAGGGACAACTACGAGCAGTACTTC.